The rows below give T cell receptor beta chains drawn from one sample of a study of shared T cell receptors in the human thymus. TCRdb keeps only in-frame clones here, not all; method: immunoSEQ multiplex PCR. The sample includes over 450,000 clones, around 78% seen only once; the top ten take approximately 0.013%. Separately, the same data were catalogued under a study of human thymus T cells.

The sequenced sample was thymocytes. The receptors shown here come from a boy under two years old with a congenital heart defect. Each CDR3 is given with its conserved first and last residue. A D gene is named only where the DNA matches it firmly. Some rows mark clone size as missing; the rest say once, few, many or name a class of expanded clone.

>TRBJ2-7|TRBV10-3|.|.
CAITQGLSSYEQYF
TGTGCCATCACGCAGGGCTTGAGCTCCTACGAGCAGTACTTC
>TRBJ2-2|TRBV11-3|TRBD2|.
CASSLGRGASGRIVTGELFF
TGTGCCAGCAGCTTAGGAAGGGGAGCTAGCGGGAGAATCGTCACCGGGGAGCTGTTTTTT
>TRBJ2-7|TRBV7-6|.|.
CASSCGGSGGSLQYF
TGTGCCAGCAGTTGTGGGGGATCTGGGGGGTCTTTGCAGTACTTC
>TRBJ2-1|TRBV5-4|.|.
CASDKREKGSYNEQFF
TGTGCCAGCGACAAACGGGAGAAGGGATCCTACAATGAGCAGTTCTTC
>TRBJ2-3|TRBV9|.|.
CASSGRATDTQYF
TGTGCCAGCAGCGGGCGGGCGACAGATACGCAGTATTTT
>TRBJ2-7|TRBV4-3|TRBD2|once
CASSQNTGTSGAYEQYF
TGCGCCAGCAGCCAAAACACCGGGACTAGCGGGGCCTACGAGCAGTACTTC
>TRBJ2-3|TRBV28|.|.
CASSPHPNRVSTDTQYF
TGTGCCAGCAGCCCTCACCCCAACAGGGTTAGCACAGATACGCAGTATTTT
>TRBJ1-1|TRBV30|.|.
CAWSGHPNTEAFF
TGTGCCTGGAGTGGACACCCGAACACTGAAGCTTTCTTT
>TRBJ1-4|TRBV11-3|.|.
CASSLDSGAGKLFF
TGTGCCAGCAGCTTAGATTCGGGAGCGGGAAAACTGTTTTTT
>TRBJ2-3|TRBV29-1|.|.
CSVPSWRDTQYF
TGCAGCGTCCCCTCCTGGAGAGATACGCAGTATTTT
>TRBJ1-5|TRBV2|TRBD1|few
CASSETGDNQPQHF
TGTGCCAGCAGTGAGACAGGGGACAATCAGCCCCAGCATTTT
>TRBJ1-5|TRBV28|TRBD1|.
CASGQGLVALAQHF
TGTGCCAGCGGACAGGGCCTTGTTGCGTTAGCCCAGCATTTT
>TRBJ1-1|TRBV10-1|.|.
CASSEGRDAETEAFF
TGCGCCAGCAGTGAGGGGAGGGACGCAGAAACTGAAGCTTTCTTT
>TRBJ2-7|TRBV7-3|TRBD1|.
CASSLTGGPSYEQYF
TGTGCCAGCAGTCTGACAGGGGGCCCATCATACGAGCAGTACTTC
>TRBJ2-7|TRBV13|TRBD2|.
CASSLRNTSGPSYEQYF
TGTGCCAGCAGCTTAAGGAATACTAGCGGGCCCTCCTACGAGCAGTACTTC
>TRBJ1-1|TRBV28|TRBD1|once
CASSSRTGGRYSEAFF
TGTGCCAGCAGTTCTCGGACAGGGGGGAGATACTCTGAAGCCTTCTTT
>TRBJ2-7|TRBV27|TRBD2|.
CASSLIPGGRSYEQYF
TGTGCCAGCAGTTTGATCCCCGGCGGGAGGTCCTACGAGCAGTACTTC
>TRBJ1-5|TRBV4-3|TRBD1|.
CASSQVPGTGINQPQHF
TGCGCCAGCAGCCAAGTCCCCGGGACAGGGATCAATCAGCCCCAGCATTTT
>TRBJ2-1|TRBV30|.|.
CAWRLPGTYSYNEQFF
TGTGCCTGGAGACTCCCAGGGACTTACTCCTACAATGAGCAGTTCTTC
>TRBJ2-4|TRBV28|.|.
CASSLFWSRQGLAKNIQYF
TGTGCCAGCAGTTTATTCTGGTCCCGACAGGGACTAGCCAAAAACATTCAGTACTTC
>TRBJ2-7|TRBV4-3|TRBD1|.
CASSRLGQRMENEQYF
TGCGCCAGCAGCCGACTGGGACAGCGGATGGAAAACGAGCAGTACTTC
>TRBJ2-5|TRBV6-4|TRBD2|.
CASSVAPSGHQETQYF
TGTGCCAGCAGTGTCGCCCCTAGCGGGCACCAAGAGACCCAGTACTTC
>TRBJ2-7|TRBV25-1|TRBD1|.
CASTGGYTYEQYF
TGTGCCAGCACAGGGGGATATACCTACGAGCAGTACTTC
>TRBJ2-1|TRBV14|.|.
CASSQPRRGRSYNEQFF
TGTGCCAGCAGCCAACCCCGGAGGGGGCGATCCTACAATGAGCAGTTCTTC
>TRBJ2-5|TRBV4-3|TRBD2|few
CASSQEVGLAGTYGETQYF
TGCGCCAGCAGCCAAGAAGTGGGACTAGCGGGGACCTACGGAGAGACCCAGTACTTC
>TRBJ2-7|TRBV6-1|TRBD2|few
CASSDQGLAAWLVYF
TGTGCCAGCAGTGACCAGGGACTAGCGGCCTGGTTAGTGTACTTC
>TRBJ2-7|TRBV7-9|TRBD2|few
CASSLVSGTSLNNEQYF
TGTGCCAGCAGCTTAGTCTCCGGGACTAGTCTTAACAACGAGCAGTACTTC
>TRBJ2-5|TRBV5-4|TRBD1|.
CASGARELGRDRETQYF
TGTGCCAGCGGAGCTAGGGAGCTGGGACGGGACAGGGAGACCCAGTACTTC
>TRBJ2-7|TRBV15|.|once
CATSRDYFGIHEQYF
TGTGCCACCAGCAGAGATTATTTCGGGATCCACGAGCAGTACTTC
>TRBJ1-2|TRBV7-9|TRBD1|.
CASTPQNGDSWDRDGYTF
TGTGCCAGTACTCCACAAAACGGGGACAGCTGGGATAGAGATGGCTACACCTTC
>TRBJ2-3|TRBV28|TRBD2|once
CASEREVKADTQYF
TGTGCCAGCGAGCGGGAGGTTAAGGCAGATACGCAGTATTTT
>TRBJ1-1|TRBV5-1|.|.
CASSNDRSNTEAFF
TGCGCCAGCAGCAATGACAGATCCAACACTGAAGCTTTCTTT
>TRBJ2-7|TRBV4-3|.|.
CASSRWWEAVYEQYF
TGCGCCAGCAGCCGGTGGTGGGAGGCAGTCTACGAGCAGTACTTC
>TRBJ2-7|TRBV11-2|.|.
CASSLPFYEQYF
TGTGCCAGCAGCTTACCGTTCTACGAGCAGTACTTC
>TRBJ2-1|TRBV19|.|.
CASSQDSSYNEQFF
TGTGCCAGTAGTCAGGACAGCTCCTACAATGAGCAGTTCTTC
>TRBJ2-1|TRBV15|TRBD2|.
CATSRDGLAGGLPYNEQFF
TGTGCCACCAGCAGAGATGGGCTAGCGGGAGGGTTACCCTACAATGAGCAGTTCTTC
>TRBJ2-7|TRBV4-2|TRBD2|.
CASSGSLAGAEQYF
TGTGCCAGCAGCGGCAGCCTAGCGGGAGCCGAGCAGTACTTC